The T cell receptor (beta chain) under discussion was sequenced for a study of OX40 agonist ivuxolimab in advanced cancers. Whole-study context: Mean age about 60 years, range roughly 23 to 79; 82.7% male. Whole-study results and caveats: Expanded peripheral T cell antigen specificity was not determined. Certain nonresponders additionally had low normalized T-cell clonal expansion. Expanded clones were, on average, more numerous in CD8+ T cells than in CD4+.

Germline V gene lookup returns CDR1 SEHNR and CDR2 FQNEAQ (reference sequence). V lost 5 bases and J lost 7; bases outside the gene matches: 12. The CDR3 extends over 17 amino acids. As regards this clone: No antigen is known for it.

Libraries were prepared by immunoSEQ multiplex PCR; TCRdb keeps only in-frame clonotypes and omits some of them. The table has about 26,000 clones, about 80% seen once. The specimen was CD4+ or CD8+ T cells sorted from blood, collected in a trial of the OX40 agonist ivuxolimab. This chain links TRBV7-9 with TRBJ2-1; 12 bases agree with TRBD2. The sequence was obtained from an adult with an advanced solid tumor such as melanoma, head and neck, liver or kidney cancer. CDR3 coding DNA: TGTGCCAGCAGCCCGCGGCGGCTAGCGGGGGGGCCAAATGAGCAGTTCTTC. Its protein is CASSPRRLAGGPNEQFF.